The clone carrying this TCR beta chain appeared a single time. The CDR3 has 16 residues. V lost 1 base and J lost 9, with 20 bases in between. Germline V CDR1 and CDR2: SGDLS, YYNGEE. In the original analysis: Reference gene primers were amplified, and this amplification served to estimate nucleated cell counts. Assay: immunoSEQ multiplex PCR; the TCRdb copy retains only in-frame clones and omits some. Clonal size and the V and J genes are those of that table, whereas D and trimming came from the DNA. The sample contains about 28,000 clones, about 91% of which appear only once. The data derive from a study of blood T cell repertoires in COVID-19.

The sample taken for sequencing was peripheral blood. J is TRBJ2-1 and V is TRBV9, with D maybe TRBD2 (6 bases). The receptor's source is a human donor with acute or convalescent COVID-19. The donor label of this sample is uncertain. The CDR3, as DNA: TGTGCCAGCAGCGTATGGACTAATCGCGGCCGGGCTGAGCAGTTCTTC. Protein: CASSVWTNRGRAEQFF.